The 21 T cell receptor beta chains given below trace back to one sample, sequenced in a study of T cell clones after liver transplantation. Some clones are missing from TCRdb's copy, which holds only in-frame ones; the method was immunoSEQ multiplex PCR. The repertoire holds approximately 18,000 clones, over 75% seen once, with 10% to 15% in the top ten. Sequenced here: CD8+ T cells from blood, sampled 45 to 46 months after liver transplant. All receptors derive from a human patient who received a liver transplant. Some T cells may have originated in the graft donor.

The V gene is TRBV27, the J gene TRBJ1-1, with a possible D match to TRBD1 (5 bases). CDR1 MNHEY and CDR2 SMNVEV come from the germline V gene (reference sequence). V was clipped by 6 bases and J by 5 bases, with 13 bases between them. The CDR3 covers 13 residues. This CDR3 reads CASRVAGWTEAFF. The CDR3 DNA follows: TGTGCCAGCAGGGTGGCAGGGTGGACTGAAGCTTTCTTT.

This sequence joins TRBV29-1 and TRBJ2-1, with TRBD2 identical over 7 bases. This CDR3 has 14 amino acids. Germline trimming cut 1 base from V and 6 bases from J; bases unmatched to any gene: 6. Looked up from germline, CDR1 is SQVTM and CDR2 is ANQGSEA. CDR3 region: CSVEGAGVANEQFF. CDR3 nucleotide sequence: TGCAGCGTTGAAGGGGCGGGAGTAGCCAATGAGCAGTTCTTC.

The rearrangement uses TRBV28 and TRBJ2-1, with 8 bases fitting TRBD2. Germline lookup yields CDR1 MDHEN and CDR2 SYDVKM. CDR3 length equals 16 residues. V lost 7 bases to trimming and J lost 4 bases; unmatched junction nucleotides: 12. CDR3 nucleotide sequence: TGTGCCAGCACCCCCTGGGCGGCTAGCGGGTACAATGAGCAGTTCTTC. Its translation: CASTPWAASGYNEQFF. The variable domain in full, completed from reference TRBV28 and TRBJ2-1, reads DVKVTQSSRYLVKRTGEKVFLECVQDMDHENMFWYRQDPGLGLRLIYFSYDVKMKEKGDIPEGYSVSREKKERFSLILESASTNQTSMYLCASTPWAASGYNEQFFGPGTRLTVL.

This sequence joins TRBV27 and TRBJ2-1, with D tentatively TRBD2 (5 bases). Between the trimmed V and J ends, which lost 4 bases and 0 bases, there was a span of 7 bases. CDR3 length: 14 amino acids. From germline, CDR1 is MNHEY and CDR2 SMNVEV (reference sequence). The CDR3 loop is CASSWESSYNEQFF. The DNA for the CDR3 is TGTGCCAGCAGTTGGGAGAGCTCCTACAATGAGCAGTTCTTC.

The gene calls are TRBV19 and TRBJ1-1; 7 bases are shared with TRBD1. V lost 3 bases to trimming and J lost 5 bases; unmatched junction nucleotides: 6. Germline CDR1 reads LNHDA; CDR2 reads SQIVND (reference sequence). The CDR3 length is 14 residues. The CDR3 spells CASSIKGARTEAFF. In nucleotides, the CDR3 is TGTGCCAGTAGTATCAAGGGGGCGCGGACTGAAGCTTTCTTT.

The chain combines TRBV19 with TRBJ1-5, with D unresolved. The CDR3 runs 17 residues. Germline lookup yields CDR1 LNHDA and CDR2 SQIVND (reference sequence). Trimming stripped 11 bases from V and 2 bases from J, with 25 bases between. The CDR3 spells CAGPGPTPVRCNQPQHF. In DNA form, the CDR3 reads TGTGCCGGACCCGGACCAACCCCCGTACGTTGCAATCAGCCCCAGCATTTT.

The chain is built from TRBV7-9 and TRBJ1-2; a possible D gene is TRBD1 (6 bases). The CDR3 has 16 residues. Trimming shortened V by 7 bases and J by 8 bases, and 26 bases separated the two germline ends. From germline, CDR1 is SEHNR and CDR2 FQNEAQ (reference sequence). This chain's CDR3 is CASNPGRDTARDGYTF. CDR3 DNA: TGTGCCAGCAACCCTGGAAGGGACACCGCCCGGGACGGCTACACCTTC.

This clone was seen more than once but under ten times. V is TRBV27 and J is TRBJ1-5; D is undetermined. The germline gives CDR1 MNHEY, CDR2 SMNVEV (reference sequence). V was clipped by 7 bases and J by 6 bases, with 10 bases between them. This CDR3 region has 12 residues. CDR3 region: CASNEAGQPQHF. For the CDR3, the DNA is TGTGCCAGCAACGAAGCGGGTCAGCCCCAGCATTTT.

The CDR3 loop reads CASSSDGYGYTF. CDR3 nucleotide sequence: TGTGCCAGCAGTTCGGACGGCTATGGCTACACCTTC. The V call is TRBV27, the J call TRBJ1-2; D remains ambiguous. This CDR3 comprises 12 residues. Germline assignment: CDR1 MNHEY and CDR2 SMNVEV (reference sequence). V was clipped by 4 bases and J by 4 bases, with 7 bases between them.

V usage is TRBV28 and J usage is TRBJ1-2; possible D gene TRBD1, 5 bases. Germline V lookup: CDR1 MDHEN, CDR2 SYDVKM. The CDR3 length is 16 residues. V was shortened by 3 bases and J by 3 bases, with 17 bases between the two germline ends. The CDR3 DNA follows: TGTGCCAGCAGTTTGCAGGCGGGACTAGAGGACTATGGCTACACCTTC. Residues: CASSLQAGLEDYGYTF.

CDR3 DNA sequence: TGTGCCAGCAGTTCAGAGGCGGGAGGTTCCTACGAGCAGTACTTC. Amino acid sequence: CASSSEAGGSYEQYF. The V and J genes are TRBV27 and TRBJ2-7; 8 nucleotides match TRBD2. J lost 1 base, V lost 4 bases, and 6 bases had no gene match. CDR1 is MNHEY, CDR2 SMNVEV, per germline (reference sequence). The CDR3 totals 15 residues.

The CDR3 spells CASDWAGELFF. The CDR3 region has the DNA TGTGCCAGTGATTGGGCCGGGGAGCTGTTTTTT. The chain combines TRBV7-9 with TRBJ2-2; D not resolved. The CDR3 sequence is 11 residues long. Looked up from germline, CDR1 is SEHNR and CDR2 is FQNEAQ (reference sequence). The V end was cut by 9 bases, the J end by 6 bases, with 8 bases between.

The CDR3 coding sequence is TGTGCCAGCAGACTAGCGGGAACACGAAAATTCTGCACAGATACGCAGTATTTT. It codes for CASRLAGTRKFCTDTQYF. J is TRBJ2-3 and V is TRBV12-1; the D call of TRBD2 is as the table states it, not checked on the DNA. TRBV12-1 is shown as a pseudogene. CDR3 length equals 18 residues.

This clone was picked up one time. This chain connects TRBV5-1 to TRBJ2-4; 9 positions match TRBD1. The CDR3 length is 15 residues. V lost 3 bases, J lost 7 bases, and 8 bases stayed unmatched. Germline-derived CDR1 and CDR2 are SGHRS and YFSETQ. In DNA form, the CDR3 reads TGCGCCAGCAGCTCGGGGACAGGGATGATGAACATTCAGTACTTC. Translation: CASSSGTGMMNIQYF.

V and J are TRBV6-1 and TRBJ1-1; 9 positions agree with TRBD1. Germline V gives CDR1 MNHNS, CDR2 SASEGT. With V trimmed by 6 bases and J by 5 bases, 7 bases remained unmatched. This CDR3 comprises 14 residues. The CDR3 sequence is CASRGGQGHTEAFF. The CDR3 DNA is TGTGCCAGCAGGGGGGGACAGGGTCATACTGAAGCTTTCTTT.

The rearrangement joins TRBV6-6 to TRBJ2-7, with D hard to call. CDR3 length: 10 residues. Per the germline V gene, CDR1 is MNHNY and CDR2 is SVGAGI (reference sequence). Trimming took 4 bases from V and 7 from J, leaving 5 bases between them. The CDR3 sequence is CASSSGEQYF. For the CDR3, the DNA is TGTGCCAGCAGTTCGGGTGAGCAGTACTTC.

The chain is built from TRBV19 and TRBJ1-4; no firm D call. The germline gives CDR1 LNHDA, CDR2 SQIVND (reference sequence). The CDR3 runs 11 residues. The ends were cut back, 3 bases at V and 7 bases at J, with 3 bases in the middle. The CDR3 DNA reads as TGTGCCAGTAGTATGGGTGAAAAACTGTTTTTT. It specifies CASSMGEKLFF.

This rearrangement joins TRBV5-1 to TRBJ2-1; 14 bases align to TRBD2. V dropped 3 bases and J dropped 3; count of bases not matched to a gene: 5. The CDR3 sequence is 17 residues long. In germline, CDR1 is SGHRS, CDR2 YFSETQ. CDR3 coding DNA: TGCGCCAGCAGCTCTTTGACTAGCGGGAGGGTCTACAATGAGCAGTTCTTC. Translated, it gives CASSSLTSGRVYNEQFF. Supplemented by reference TRBV5-1 and TRBJ2-1, the full variable domain reads KAGVTQTPRYLIKTRGQQVTLSCSPISGHRSVSWYQQTPGQGLQFLFEYFSETQRNKGNFPGRFSGRQFSNSRSEMNVSTLELGDSALYLCASSSLTSGRVYNEQFFGPGTRLTVL.

The chain uses TRBV2 and TRBJ2-1, with TRBD2 matching over 10 bases. CDR3 length: 14 residues. The germline CDR1 and CDR2 sequences are SNHLY and FYNNEI. Trimming removed 4 bases from V and 8 bases from J; junction bases left unmatched: 5. CDR3 loop: CASSASGRGYEQFF. In DNA form, the CDR3 reads TGTGCCAGCAGTGCCAGCGGGAGGGGATATGAGCAGTTCTTC.

The DNA for the CDR3 is TGTGCCGCCTCCGGGACTAGCTACCACGAGCAGTACTTC. Residues: CAASGTSYHEQYF. This chain uses TRBV10-3 with TRBJ2-7; 9 bases fit TRBD2. The CDR3 runs 13 residues. Losses at the gene ends were 11 bases for V and 5 bases for J; bases not matched to a gene: 10. The V gene's germline CDR1 is ENHRY and CDR2 SYGVKD.

The rearrangement joins TRBV28 to TRBJ2-3; D not certain. The V gene lost 3 bases and the J gene lost 1 base, with 5 bases spanning the gap. In germline, CDR1 is MDHEN, CDR2 SYDVKM. The CDR3 sequence is 13 residues long. The CDR3 sequence: CASSLGGTDTQYF. The CDR3 DNA is TGTGCCAGCAGTTTGGGCGGCACAGATACGCAGTATTTT.